These 30 T cell receptor beta chains share one sample of origin, sequenced in a study of T cells in Graves' hyperthyroidism and ophthalmopathy. It was RNA transcripts that yielded the amplified TCR beta CDR3 regions. The TCR CDR3 was amplified in a first-round RT-PCR using the HTBI primer set. TCRdb called the multiplex PCR reads again in MiXCR, with one record for every CDR3 protein. This sample has 550,000 to 700,000 distinct CDR3 sequences, with 35% to 55% found just once. Sequenced: peripheral blood or thyroid tissue (not recorded which). The receptors come from an adult woman with Graves' disease, either hyperthyroidism or ophthalmopathy (not recorded which).

The chain carries TRBV19 and TRBJ1-1; D possibly corresponds to TRBD1 (5 bases). V shed 5 bases and J shed 5 bases, with 12 bases lying between them. The length of the CDR3 is 13 residues. Germline V gives CDR1 LNHDA, CDR2 SQIVND (reference sequence). This CDR3 is CASSARGETEAFF. As DNA, the CDR3 is TGTGCCAGTAGTGCCAGAGGGGAGACTGAAGCTTTCTTT.

CDR3 nucleotides: TGTGCCAGCAGGACGCAGCGGATACAAGAGACCCAGTACTTC. It translates to CASRTQRIQETQYF. The chain joins TRBV6-5 to TRBJ2-5, with D tentatively TRBD2 (5 bases). The CDR3 spans 14 residues. Germline CDR1 MNHEY, CDR2 SVGAGI. Trimming removed 6 bases at V and 2 bases at J, with 13 bases between.

The chain joins TRBV15 to TRBJ2-5; D possibly corresponds to TRBD1 (6 bases). The DNA end is a closer match to TRBJ2-7, so the J assignment may be wrong. The CDR3 spans 16 residues. Germline loops: CDR1 LNHNV, CDR2 YYDKDF (reference sequence). In nucleotides, the CDR3 is TGTGCCACCAGCAGATCCCGGGACACCGGTTTTTACGAGCAGTACTTC. This gives the protein CATSRSRDTGFYEQYF.

V gene TRBV20-1 combines with J gene TRBJ1-5; the D is unclear. Germline lookup yields CDR1 DFQATT and CDR2 SNEGSKA (reference sequence). The CDR3 loop spans 13 amino acids. With 7 bases removed from V and 1 base from J, the gap between germline ends came to 11 bases. The CDR3 reads CSELHGSNQPQHF. The CDR3 coding sequence is TGCAGTGAACTACATGGGAGCAATCAGCCCCAGCATTTT.

This sequence joins TRBV28 and TRBJ1-4; 9 bases fit TRBD1. The CDR3 has 19 residues. The trim removed 4 bases at V and 0 bases at J, leaving 12 bases unmatched. The germline V gene has CDR1 MDHEN and CDR2 SYDVKM. The CDR3 nucleotides read TGTGCCAGCAGTTCCACTCAACAGGGGGCATTTGCAACTAATGAAAAACTGTTTTTT. This translates into CASSSTQQGAFATNEKLFF.

This clonotype was found many times. The chain employs TRBV20-1 and TRBJ1-5; 9 nucleotides align to TRBD1. The CDR3 is made up of 13 amino acids. From germline, CDR1 is DFQATT and CDR2 SNEGSKA (reference sequence). V shed 6 bases and J 5 bases; nucleotides not matched to a gene: 5. CDR3: CSAARTGDQPQHF. The CDR3 DNA reads as TGCAGTGCAGCTAGGACAGGGGATCAGCCCCAGCATTTT.

This clonotype occurred once. V and J are TRBV10-3 and TRBJ2-2; D remains ambiguous. Trimming pared 2 bases from V and 4 bases from J, leaving 11 bases between. Germline V gene lookup returns CDR1 ENHRY and CDR2 SYGVKD. The CDR3 consists of 15 residues. In DNA form, the CDR3 reads TGTGCCATCAGTGAGCCCGGACGGATCACCGGGGAGCTGTTTTTT. Its protein product is CAISEPGRITGELFF.

This clonotype was detected only once. This chain joins TRBV20-1 and TRBJ1-5; TRBD1 might be the D (5 bases). The CDR3 is 14 residues long. Germline V gene lookup returns CDR1 DFQATT and CDR2 SNEGSKA (reference sequence). The V and J ends lost 3 bases and 13 bases respectively, with 22 bases between them. CDR3 nucleotides: TGCAGTGCTAGTACCCGTAGCGGGGGGTTCGAGCAGCATTTT. This codes for CSASTRSGGFEQHF.

This clonotype was seen at least ten times. The chain combines TRBV19 with TRBJ1-3; D is uncertain. The germline V gene encodes CDR1 LNHDA and CDR2 SQIVND (reference sequence). This CDR3 contains 16 residues. With 0 bases removed from V and 2 bases from J, the gap between germline ends came to 11 bases. DNA of the CDR3: TGTGCCAGTAGTATAGATCTCCGCGGTGCTGGAAACACCATATATTTT. Its protein product is CASSIDLRGAGNTIYF.

This chain links TRBV28 with TRBJ2-7, with D possibly TRBD2 on 5 matching bases. The length of the CDR3 is 13 residues. Germline V lookup: CDR1 MDHEN, CDR2 SYDVKM. V shed 10 bases and J shed 5 bases, with 18 bases lying between them. The CDR3 protein is CATGLFRHHEQYF. The DNA for the CDR3 is TGTGCCACCGGACTCTTCCGGCACCACGAGCAGTACTTC.

This clonotype turned up a few times. The chain couples TRBV29-1 to TRBJ1-1, with 7 bases matching TRBD1. The CDR3 consists of 14 residues. Trimming cost V 8 bases and J 7 bases; bases outside gene matches: 16. CDR1 and CDR2 from the germline V gene are SQVTM and ANQGSEA. The DNA for the CDR3 is TGCAGCTTCAGACAGGGATCTGGTGAAGGTGAAGCTTTCTTT. Amino acid sequence: CSFRQGSGEGEAFF.

In this sample, this clonotype turned up many times. The chain links TRBV4-2 to TRBJ2-5; 9 bases are shared with TRBD2. Germline CDR1 reads LGHNA; CDR2 reads YNFKEQ. J was trimmed by 2 bases and V by 4 bases; bases with no gene match: 8. The CDR3 consists of 16 residues. The CDR3: CASSLGSGSGQETQYF. The CDR3 coding sequence is TGTGCCAGCAGCCTGGGTAGCGGGAGCGGTCAAGAGACCCAGTACTTC.

The chain is built from TRBV7-9 and TRBJ1-6; TRBD1 is a possible D gene (5 bases). CDR1 SEHNR and CDR2 FQNEAQ come from the germline V gene (reference sequence). V dropped 5 bases and J dropped 10 bases, with 18 bases sitting between them. The CDR3 contains 15 residues. For the CDR3, the DNA is TGTGCCAGCAGCATTCAACCCGGGGGAAGCTCACCCCTCCACTTT. It yields the protein CASSIQPGGSSPLHF.

This chain links TRBV20-1 with TRBJ1-2; 7 bases agree with TRBD1. Germline trimming cut 6 bases from V and 3 bases from J; bases unmatched to any gene: 7. CDR1 DFQATT and CDR2 SNEGSKA come from the germline V gene (reference sequence). The CDR3 is 13 amino acids. As DNA, the CDR3 is TGCAGTGCAGATAATACAGGGGACTATGGCTACACCTTC. Amino acid sequence: CSADNTGDYGYTF.

This chain links TRBV15 with TRBJ2-7, with a possible D match to TRBD1 (6 bases). Trimming left V 6 bases short and J 2 bases short, with 17 bases between. Germline assignment: CDR1 LNHNV and CDR2 YYDKDF (reference sequence). This CDR3 is 15 amino acids long. DNA for the CDR3: TGTGCCACCAGTCTAGGACAGACACAAACCTACGAGCAGTACTTC. Amino acid sequence: CATSLGQTQTYEQYF.

The genes are TRBV19 and TRBJ1-1; no firm D call. The V gene's germline CDR1 is LNHDA and CDR2 SQIVND (reference sequence). This CDR3 comprises 12 residues. Trimming took off 3 bases at V and 5 bases at J, with 7 bases between the two ends. CDR3 protein: CASSIGLTEAFF. DNA of the CDR3: TGTGCCAGTAGTATTGGCCTAACTGAAGCTTTCTTT.

This clonotype was seen once. The gene calls are TRBV14 and TRBJ1-6, with 9 bases aligning to TRBD1. Germline loops: CDR1 SGHDN, CDR2 FVKESK. This CDR3 has 17 amino acids. Trimming cost V 4 bases and J 8 bases; bases outside gene matches: 12. The DNA of the CDR3 is TGTGCCAGCAGCCCTGTTTTGGACAGGGGTCATCATTCACCCCTCCACTTT. It encodes CASSPVLDRGHHSPLHF.

The chain uses TRBV5-1 and TRBJ1-6; D remains ambiguous. Trimming left V 0 bases short and J 13 bases short, with 8 bases between. Germline loops: CDR1 SGHRS, CDR2 YFSETQ. The CDR3 spans 12 residues. The CDR3 coding sequence is TGCGCCAGCAGCTTGGCAGCTGGGCCCCTCCACTTT. Protein: CASSLAAGPLHF. Full variable domain (remainder filled in from reference TRBV5-1 and TRBJ1-6): KAGVTQTPRYLIKTRGQQVTLSCSPISGHRSVSWYQQTPGQGLQFLFEYFSETQRNKGNFPGRFSGRQFSNSRSEMNVSTLELGDSALYLCASSLAAGPLHFGNGTRLTVT.

At least ten counts were recorded for this clonotype. The chain combines TRBV7-2 with TRBJ2-7; 8 bases line up with TRBD2. The V gene end was trimmed by 3 bases and the J gene end by 3 bases; junction bases not matched to a gene: 4. The CDR3 extends over 14 amino acids. CDR1 is SGHTA and CDR2 is FQGNSA in the germline V gene. The CDR3 DNA sequence: TGTGCCAGCAGCTTTTTTAGCGGGATCTACGAGCAGTACTTC. Translation gives CASSFFSGIYEQYF.

As to this clonotype: Compared with germline, one end of the junction differs, possibly owing to a read error. The J gene is TRBJ1-1, the V gene TRBV6-5; the D gene is possibly TRBD1 (5 bases). This CDR3 is 12 amino acids long. Per the germline V gene, CDR1 is MNHEY and CDR2 is SVGAGI. CDR3 sequence (DNA): TGTGCCATCAGTGAGTCTCGACAGGAAGCTTTCTTT. As protein: CAISESRQEAFF.

Many counts were recorded for this clonotype. The chain is built from TRBV4-1 and TRBJ1-1; no clear D gene. Germline V gene lookup returns CDR1 MGHRA and CDR2 YSYEKL. Trimming pared 2 bases from V and 8 bases from J, leaving 12 bases between. CDR3 length: 13 residues. CDR3 DNA sequence: TGCGCCAGCAGCCAATGGCAGATACGGGAAGCTTTCTTT. Its protein product is CASSQWQIREAFF.

This sequence joins TRBV24-1 and TRBJ2-3, with D possibly called TRBD1 or TRBD2 (5 bases each). Germline values: CDR1 KGHDR, CDR2 SFDVKD. Trimming left V 4 bases short and J 2 bases short, with 18 bases between. The CDR3 covers 17 residues. CDR3 sequence (DNA): TGTGCCACCAGTGACGGCCCGGGACGGGATATCACAGATACGCAGTATTTT. It is translated as CATSDGPGRDITDTQYF.

The CDR3 loop is CASSVRPSNYGYTF. CDR3 nucleotides: TGTGCCAGCAGCGTGCGACCCTCTAACTATGGCTACACCTTC. The chain has TRBV9 and TRBJ1-2; D is undetermined. V lost 2 bases to trimming and J lost 0 bases, with 8 bases between them. CDR1 SGDLS and CDR2 YYNGEE come from the germline V gene. The CDR3 extends over 14 amino acids. The entire variable domain, with the rest obtained from reference TRBV9 and TRBJ1-2, is as follows: DSGVTQTPKHLITATGQRVTLRCSPRSGDLSVYWYQQSLDQGLQFLIQYYNGEERAKGNILERFSAQQFPDLHSELNLSSLELGDSALYFCASSVRPSNYGYTFGSGTRLTVV.

This chain links TRBV7-3 with TRBJ2-7; the D gene is possibly TRBD2 (6 bases). Trimming cost V 5 bases and J 2 bases, with 13 bases left between them. Germline CDR1 and CDR2: SGHTA and FQGTGA. The CDR3 is made up of 14 amino acids. The CDR3 DNA sequence: TGTGCCAGCAGCGCCGGGGGATCCGCCTACGAGCAGTACTTC. Translated, it gives CASSAGGSAYEQYF.

In its sample, this clonotype was seen a few times. This CDR3 reads CASSLARAGNEQFF. The CDR3 region has the DNA TGCGCCAGCAGCTTGGCTAGGGCAGGTAATGAGCAGTTCTTC. This sequence joins TRBV5-1 and TRBJ2-1; D is unresolved. V lost 0 bases and J 7 bases, leaving 11 bases between the germline ends. CDR1 and CDR2 (germline): SGHRS, YFSETQ. The CDR3 runs to 14 residues. The full variable domain, in which reference TRBV5-1 and TRBJ2-1 provide the parts outside the CDR3, is KAGVTQTPRYLIKTRGQQVTLSCSPISGHRSVSWYQQTPGQGLQFLFEYFSETQRNKGNFPGRFSGRQFSNSRSEMNVSTLELGDSALYLCASSLARAGNEQFFGPGTRLTVL.

A few counts support this clonotype. The rearrangement links TRBV4-1 to TRBJ1-5, with TRBD1 matching 12 bases. CDR1 is MGHRA, CDR2 YSYEKL, per germline. Trimming cost V 1 base and J 6 bases; bases outside gene matches: 4. This CDR3 spans 16 amino acids. CDR3 nucleotides: TGCGCCAGCAGCCAAGGCCTGGGACAGGGGGCTCAGCCCCAGCATTTT. It specifies CASSQGLGQGAQPQHF.

Ten or more counts support this clonotype. V is TRBV10-3 and J is TRBJ2-2, with D possibly being TRBD1 (5 bases). Deletions cut 6 bases from V and 0 bases from J, with 8 bases between. Germline CDR1 reads ENHRY; CDR2 reads SYGVKD. This CDR3 comprises 14 residues. The CDR3 nucleotides read TGTGCCATCAGGGACACCACGAACACCGGGGAGCTGTTTTTT. It yields the protein CAIRDTTNTGELFF.

This clonotype was recorded at least ten times. This sequence joins TRBV27 and TRBJ2-6; 7 positions agree with TRBD2. The germline gives CDR1 MNHEY, CDR2 SMNVEV (reference sequence). V gave up 3 bases and J gave up 5 bases; unmatched junction bases: 4. This CDR3 comprises 15 residues. CDR3 nucleotides: TGTGCCAGCAGTTTTTGGGGGGGTAGGGCCAACGTCCTGACTTTC. It translates to CASSFWGGRANVLTF.

The genes are TRBV20-1 and TRBJ1-2, with D possibly TRBD1 on 6 matching bases. CDR1 and CDR2 from the germline V gene are DFQATT and SNEGSKA (reference sequence). V shed 3 bases and J shed 7 bases, with 12 bases lying between them. This CDR3 is 12 amino acids long. CDR3 in amino acids: CSARGGQGGYTF. The DNA for the CDR3 is TGCAGTGCTAGGGGGGGGCAGGGTGGCTACACCTTC.

The rearrangement joins TRBV29-1 to TRBJ2-5; 13 nucleotides line up with TRBD2. The CDR3 consists of 14 residues. The germline V gene has CDR1 SQVTM and CDR2 ANQGSEA. After removal of 7 bases from V and 3 bases from J, the junction contained 5 bases not matched to a gene. CDR3 DNA: TGCAGCGCGTGGGGACTAGCGGGAAAAGAGACCCAGTACTTC. Its protein is CSAWGLAGKETQYF.